This T cell receptor beta chain was captured by sequencing in a study of shared clonotypes between healthy human individuals (dated by TCRdb to between 2020 and 2021). Describing the broader study: The cohort comprised two women and a few men aged 18 to 49 years. For each donor, three plates each were used for CD4 naive and CD4 memory, two plates were used for CD8 naive, and one plate was used for CD8 memory. To estimate repertoire size and how much clonotype sharing occurs between individuals, the study deeply sequenced the blood TCR repertoires of 4 to 6 healthy adults. Libraries were prepared and TCR repertoires were sequenced by different laboratories using diverse techniques, in order to increase sequencing depth and limit assay-specific biases. Between about 0.9 and 10 billion PBMCs per donor were obtained by leukapheresis. Overall results and qualifications from the work: Naive subsets generally had larger estimated clonotype richness than memory subsets did. Pairwise subsampling indicated that sequencing depth was expected to affect the degree of clonotype sharing among donors. Because the study included only a small number of donors, the genetic and exposure-history diversity represented was limited. Incomplete sequencing was indicated by rarefaction of sorted-subset datasets, despite the large sequencing depth. Sharing across a handful of donors was observed for roughly 5.4% of naive CD4, about 4% of naive CD8, over 2% of memory CD4, and roughly 0.43% of memory CD8 clonotypes. Higher generation probabilities were observed for clonotypes shared by all four sorted-subset donors than for non-shared clonotypes. Sampling was limited to blood, and TCR repertoires in tissue likely differ from TCR repertoires in blood.

Donors were healthy HIV-negative adults with no recently reported acute infections or vaccinations. Every donor was a Caucasian adult living in Nashville, Tennessee, USA. CD4+ T cells were enriched by magnetic negative selection, after which naive cells were positively selected on CD45RA and the negative fraction was taken as the memory subset. Blood was obtained by leukapheresis, after which PBMCs were separated by Ficoll-Histopaque density gradient centrifugation and cryopreserved in liquid nitrogen vapor phase. Analytical flow cytometry was used to check the purity and quantity of every magnetically sorted T cell population. Genomic DNA was isolated from every sorted fraction and measured by UV absorbance on a Nanodrop 2000c. V is shortened by 1 base, J by 4 bases, and the region joining them spans 7 bases. The CDR3 starts with the cysteine, ends with the phenylalanine, and has 13 residues. Just the 39-base CDR3 DNA is kept, in frame starting at base 1. Looking up the germline V gene (reference sequence) yields CDR1 LNHDA and CDR2 SQIVND.

Of note for this clone: The antigen this receptor binds is unknown. There are no base qualities to consult, and no much larger clone falls within one base.

Using the deep immunoSEQ assay, TCR CDR3 regions were amplified from genomic DNA by multiplex PCR. Genomic DNA extracted from each cell subset was distributed evenly over all wells of several immunoSEQ 96-well plates, and each plate served as one replicate. For sorted subsets, 150 to 250 ng of genomic DNA, equivalent to roughly 30,000 T cell genomes, went into each replicate PCR. Purified libraries were quantified with a Qubit 3.0 fluorometer, sized on a Bioanalyzer 2100, and re-quantified with the KAPA Library Quantification kit. Every immunoSEQ 96-well plate was sequenced on a separate single-read 150-cycle Illumina NextSeq 550 flow cell. In the authors' own workflow: The immunoSEQ output contained only junctional sequences without quality scores, so filtering could not match that applied to full-length reads. Sequences were annotated with PyIR, a Python wrapper for IgBLAST v1.9, and V/J genes and CDR3 were assigned using IMGT germline references. Reads with weak V/J assignments (E-value above 1e-6), missing CDR3, stop codons, out-of-frame junctions, or ambiguous translated residues were removed. A V3J clonotype was defined by an identical inferred V gene, J gene, and CDR3 amino acid sequence. The percentage overlap between two repertoires was calculated by dividing the number of shared unique clonotypes by the size of the smaller repertoire. Repertoire richness was assessed with RTK rarefaction, the Chao1 estimator, and Recon v2.1 estimates of unobserved clonotypes. OLGA was used to compute generation probabilities for all TCRbeta clonotypes that the gDNA method yielded from a handful of donors. As stored in TCRdb, this immuneACCESS dataset retains in-frame rearrangements with V and J assigned. A fraction of the clones does not appear; measured against another copy, unresolved V genes explain less than half of the discrepancy, and the remainder lacks a known reason. Clone size and V and J calls were adopted from that table, with D and trimming inferred from the DNA. The sample table lists some 2.1 million clones, 85% to 95% of them with a count of one. Together, the top ten hold 0.1% to 0.15% of the sample.

This clonotype originated in a man between 18 and 35 years old in good health. Recombination connected TRBV19 to TRBJ1-2, with no confident D gene call. Sample: naive CD4+ T cells sorted from blood. Interpreted using the paper, the cell subset or site label stands for: CD45RA+ positively selected. The DNA sequence is given as TGTGCCAGTAGTATAGTGGGCGGCTATGGCTACACCTTC. This sequence encodes CASSIVGGYGYTF.